Listed below are T cell receptor beta chains from one sample, sequenced in a study of beta chain features in type 1 diabetes. Some clones are missing from TCRdb's copy, which holds only in-frame ones; the method was immunoSEQ multiplex PCR. The sample holds 900,000 or so clones; roughly 15% are singletons and the top ten take 0.023%. Sequenced input: naive CD4+ T cells from blood. The source is a woman between 18 and 30 years old in good health. The CDR3 runs from the conserved cysteine through the conserved F or W. The D gene is left open where the match is weak.

>.|TRBJ1-2|TRBV19
CASSIQGGYGYTF
>.|TRBJ1-1|TRBV2
CASLEGAGTEAFF
>TRBD2|TRBJ2-5|TRBV2
CASSLFGGETQYF
>.|TRBJ2-7|TRBV15
CATSKTVPSYEQYF
>TRBD1|TRBJ1-1|TRBV5-4
CASSRQGGDTEAFF
>TRBD2|TRBJ2-7|TRBV25-1
CASSALHGRADSYEQYF
>.|TRBJ1-2|TRBV7-2
CASSPGEAYGYTF
>.|TRBJ2-7|TRBV28
CASTLGRPYEQYF
>.|TRBJ1-5|TRBV21-1
CASSFGQGDNQPQHF
>TRBD2|TRBJ2-3|TRBV7-2
CASRQTSGRYNTQYF
>.|TRBJ1-5|TRBV15
CATSSGGQGNQPQHF
>TRBD2|TRBJ2-5|TRBV18
CASSPPLAGGQETQYF
>TRBD1|TRBJ1-1|TRBV10-3
CASNPGQGWTEAFF
>.|TRBJ2-2|TRBV7-3
CASSFDGTGELFF
>.|TRBJ1-1|TRBV19
CASSMGYEAFF
>TRBD2|TRBJ2-1|TRBV15
CATSRGVGASGSLRNEQFF
>TRBD1|TRBJ1-1|TRBV5-4
CASRRTGGGGAFF
>.|TRBJ2-7|TRBV10-3
CAISESLLAVEQYF
>TRBD2|TRBJ2-5|TRBV7-2
CASSLVAGGYETQYF
>.|TRBJ1-1|TRBV7-9
CASSLFGGNTEAFF
>TRBD2|TRBJ2-1|TRBV6-6
CAIKEVAGGPHEQFF